The source of this TCR beta chain is a study of cytomegalovirus exposure and HLA in healthy donors. Looking at the study overall: Among the 398 genotyped donors, 65% to 90% were placed in the Caucasian-associated ancestry cluster.

V lost 5 bases and J lost 6; bases outside the gene matches: 9. CDR1 and CDR2 from the germline V gene are MNHEY and SVGAGI. The CDR3 has 14 amino acids. These donors, healthy bone marrow donors, were studied. It was with 60 Vbeta and 13 Jbeta primers that the PCR ran. This table comes from immunoSEQ multiplex PCR, and its TCRdb copy is limited to in-frame clones, with some not included. This sample has 40,000 or so clones, with 66% found just once. The receptor was derived from a man aged 50 to 60 in good health and CMV-seropositive. V is TRBV6-5 and J is TRBJ1-1, with 7 bases that match TRBD1. Source material: PBMCs. For the CDR3, the DNA is TGTGCCAGCAGTAAGAGACAGGGTGTCGCTGAAGCTTTCTTT. Its translation is CASSKRQGVAEAFF.